This T cell receptor (beta chain) originates from a study of memory CD4+ T cells and cytomegalovirus serostatus. On this clone: Other DNA variants within this sample encode the same CDR3.

Single viable CD3+CD4+CD8-CD45RO+ cells were sorted as the memory CD4+ T cells. CMV serostatus came from serum IgG against pp150, pp28, p38, p52. The method was immunoSEQ multiplex PCR; TCRdb's version includes in-frame clones alone and lacks a portion of them. The sample yields tens of thousands of clones, under 80% seen once. The CDR3 totals 13 residues. The germline V gene has CDR1 SNHLY and CDR2 FYNNEI. With 0 bases removed from V and 5 bases from J, the gap between germline ends came to 7 bases. The genes are TRBV2 and TRBJ1-1; D unclear. The sequencing sample was made of memory CD4+ T cells from blood. The source of this sequence is an adult in good health and CMV-seronegative. The CDR3 loop is CASSEAPNTEAFF. The CDR3 DNA reads as TGTGCCAGCAGTGAAGCACCGAATACTGAAGCTTTCTTT.